Sequencing of this TCR beta chain was carried out in a study of T cell repertoires in cytomegalovirus infection. The wider study: Both a matching HLA type and CMV infection were indicated by public TCR beta signatures.

TCRdb recomputed calls from the reads with MiXCR, one row per CDR3 protein. The table records approximately 300,000 distinct CDR3 sequences, 25% to 30% of them present only once. The CDR3 runs 15 residues. Germline V gives CDR1 DFQATT, CDR2 SNEGSKA (reference sequence). The trim removed 6 bases at V and 1 base at J, leaving 3 bases unmatched. Study outcomes and limitations: The ex vivo response was dominated by HLA-C-restricted CMV-specific TCR beta clonotypes. There were carriers of CMV plus the relevant HLA, and cumulative public TCR beta family frequency identified them.

This clonotype was seen more than once but under ten times. The target antigen is unknown. This TCR was recovered from a human donor in good health (CMV status not recorded). Some clones in this sample may be carry-over from other donors' samples. The chain links TRBV20-1 to TRBJ2-3; 14 bases map to TRBD2. The input for sequencing was cultured PBMCs, taken from culture after CMV antigen stimulation. The CDR3 DNA sequence: TGCAGTGCCTCGGGACTAGCGGGGGGCACAGATACGCAGTATTTT. It specifies CSASGLAGGTDTQYF.